These T cell receptor beta chains were read from a single sample in a study of blood T cell repertoires in COVID-19. Assay: immunoSEQ multiplex PCR; the TCRdb copy retains only in-frame clones and omits some. Among around 93,000 clones listed, about 86% were seen once. Sequences were obtained from peripheral blood. The source is a man aged 60-69 years with acute or convalescent COVID-19. Both conserved end residues are part of each CDR3. A D gene is named only where the DNA matches it firmly. Clone size appears in some rows only: once, few, many, or a class for an expanded clone.

V gene: TRBV27; J gene: TRBJ2-1; clone size: NA; D gene: NA; CDR3 DNA: TGTGCCAGCAGTGTAGGAGGAAGGCGAGAGGCTTTTAATGAGCAGTTCTTC; CDR3 protein: CASSVGGRREAFNEQFF
V gene: TRBV11-3; J gene: TRBJ2-1; clone size: NA; D gene: TRBD2; CDR3 DNA: TGTGCCAGCAGCTCAGGACTAGCGGGAGCATGGGATGAGCAGTTCTTC; CDR3 protein: CASSSGLAGAWDEQFF
V gene: TRBV5-4; J gene: TRBJ2-3; clone size: NA; D gene: TRBD1; CDR3 DNA: TGTGCCAGCAGTTCCTCGGGACAGGGGGATACGCAGTATTTT; CDR3 protein: CASSSSGQGDTQYF
V gene: TRBV27; J gene: TRBJ2-3; clone size: NA; D gene: TRBD2; CDR3 DNA: TGTGCCAGCAGTTTATCGGGGGGGGCTAGCGGGCTCATGGGGACGCAGTATTTT; CDR3 protein: CASSLSGGASGLMGTQYF
V gene: TRBV3-1/TRBV3-2; J gene: TRBJ2-3; clone size: NA; D gene: NA; CDR3 DNA: TGTGCCAGCAGCCAAGGGGGGGGCACAGATACGCAGTATTTT; CDR3 protein: CASSQGGGTDTQYF
V gene: TRBV12-3/TRBV12-4; J gene: TRBJ1-2; clone size: NA; D gene: NA; CDR3 DNA: TGTGCCGGGCGAGAATCTAACTATGGCTACACCTTC; CDR3 protein: CAGRESNYGYTF
V gene: TRBV11-2; J gene: TRBJ2-5; clone size: NA; D gene: NA; CDR3 DNA: TGTGCCAGCAGCTTAGAGAGTACCAGCCGACTCCAGTACTTC; CDR3 protein: CASSLESTSRLQYF
V gene: TRBV2; J gene: TRBJ1-4; clone size: NA; D gene: TRBD1; CDR3 DNA: TGTGCCAGCAGGGCACAGGGGGTGGCTAATGAAAAACTGTTTTTT; CDR3 protein: CASRAQGVANEKLFF
V gene: TRBV5-6; J gene: TRBJ2-6; clone size: NA; D gene: TRBD2; CDR3 DNA: TGTGCCAGCAGTTCCCCGGGACTACTGGCCGGGGCCAACGTCCTGACTTTC; CDR3 protein: CASSSPGLLAGANVLTF
V gene: TRBV4-2; J gene: TRBJ2-5; clone size: NA; D gene: TRBD2; CDR3 DNA: TGTGCCAGCAGCCAAGGCCCACTCCGCGGGGGTGGAGAGACCCAGTACTTC; CDR3 protein: CASSQGPLRGGGETQYF
V gene: TRBV5-1; J gene: TRBJ1-2; clone size: few; D gene: NA; CDR3 DNA: TGCGCCAGCAGCTTGGGGACAGCCTCTAACTATGGCTACACCTTC; CDR3 protein: CASSLGTASNYGYTF
V gene: TRBV11-3; J gene: TRBJ1-1; clone size: NA; D gene: NA; CDR3 DNA: TGTGCCAGCAGCTTAGGGTCAGTCCCGCGGTCCGAAGCTTTCTTT; CDR3 protein: CASSLGSVPRSEAFF
V gene: TRBV2; J gene: TRBJ1-5; clone size: NA; D gene: TRBD1; CDR3 DNA: TGTGCCAGCTCGAGGACAGGGGGAAATCAGCCCCAGCATTTT; CDR3 protein: CASSRTGGNQPQHF
V gene: TRBV12-3/TRBV12-4; J gene: TRBJ1-3; clone size: NA; D gene: NA; CDR3 DNA: TGTGCCAGTTGGCCCGGCCAGGGGAACACCATATATTTT; CDR3 protein: CASWPGQGNTIYF
V gene: TRBV6-5; J gene: TRBJ2-3; clone size: NA; D gene: NA; CDR3 DNA: TGTGCCAGCTTGACCAGCTGGGCCTACACAGATACGCAGTATTTT; CDR3 protein: CASLTSWAYTDTQYF
V gene: TRBV5-8; J gene: TRBJ2-3; clone size: NA; D gene: TRBD2; CDR3 DNA: TGTGCCAGCAGCAAAAGCGGGAGGGGTGATACGCAGTATTTT; CDR3 protein: CASSKSGRGDTQYF
V gene: TRBV19; J gene: TRBJ1-2; clone size: NA; D gene: TRBD1; CDR3 DNA: TGTGCCAGTAGTCCCATTACGGACAGGGGGTCTCGCTACACCTTC; CDR3 protein: CASSPITDRGSRYTF
V gene: TRBV6-2/TRBV6-3; J gene: TRBJ2-1; clone size: few; D gene: TRBD1; CDR3 DNA: TGTGCCAGCAGTTACCCTACCGGGACAGGGCGCAATGAGCAGTTCTTC; CDR3 protein: CASSYPTGTGRNEQFF
V gene: TRBV19; J gene: TRBJ1-4; clone size: NA; D gene: NA; CDR3 DNA: TGTGCCAGTAGACAGGCCGGCTTTGAAAAACTGTTTTTT; CDR3 protein: CASRQAGFEKLFF
V gene: TRBV18; J gene: TRBJ1-3; clone size: NA; D gene: NA; CDR3 DNA: TGTGCCAGCTCACCACGGACGGGGGAGACGATAGGAAACACCATATATTTT; CDR3 protein: CASSPRTGETIGNTIYF
V gene: TRBV5-6; J gene: TRBJ1-1; clone size: NA; D gene: NA; CDR3 DNA: TGTGCCAGCAGCTTGCCCTCCCCGGGAAGGGACACTGAAGCTTTCTTT; CDR3 protein: CASSLPSPGRDTEAFF
V gene: TRBV4-1; J gene: TRBJ1-5; clone size: NA; D gene: TRBD1; CDR3 DNA: TGCGCCAGCAGCCAAGTTACAGGGGACCTAAGACAGCCCCAGCATTTT; CDR3 protein: CASSQVTGDLRQPQHF
V gene: TRBV27; J gene: TRBJ2-1; clone size: NA; D gene: TRBD2; CDR3 DNA: TGTGCCAGCAGCCTTAGCGGGAGGGTTAGGAATGAGCAGTTCTTC; CDR3 protein: CASSLSGRVRNEQFF
V gene: TRBV7-7; J gene: TRBJ2-2; clone size: few; D gene: TRBD2; CDR3 DNA: TGTGCTAGCAGCGCCACTAGCGGGGTATACACCGGGGAGCTGTTTTTT; CDR3 protein: CASSATSGVYTGELFF
V gene: TRBV19; J gene: TRBJ2-1; clone size: NA; D gene: NA; CDR3 DNA: TGTGCCAGTAGTATGCAGCGGGAAGGGGGAAATGAGCAGTTCTTC; CDR3 protein: CASSMQREGGNEQFF
V gene: TRBV11-2; J gene: TRBJ1-1; clone size: NA; D gene: NA; CDR3 DNA: TGTGCCAGCAGCTTAGGACGACAGGCGAACACTGAAGCTTTCTTT; CDR3 protein: CASSLGRQANTEAFF
V gene: TRBV4-2; J gene: TRBJ2-5; clone size: NA; D gene: TRBD2; CDR3 DNA: TGTGCCAGCAGCCGTAGCGGGGGGGAAGAGACCCAGTACTTC; CDR3 protein: CASSRSGGEETQYF
V gene: TRBV19; J gene: TRBJ2-2; clone size: NA; D gene: TRBD2; CDR3 DNA: TGTGCCAGCTTTGGGACTAGCGGGAGGGACGCGAACACCGGGGAGCTGTTTTTT; CDR3 protein: CASFGTSGRDANTGELFF
V gene: TRBV5-1; J gene: TRBJ1-3; clone size: NA; D gene: NA; CDR3 DNA: TGCGCCAGCAGCGTTGGACTTGTCTCTGGAAACACCATATATTTT; CDR3 protein: CASSVGLVSGNTIYF
V gene: TRBV7-2; J gene: TRBJ1-5; clone size: NA; D gene: NA; CDR3 DNA: TGTGCCAGCAGCTTACTAGCCTCAGAGACTCAGCCCCAGCATTTT; CDR3 protein: CASSLLASETQPQHF
V gene: TRBV5-4; J gene: TRBJ1-2; clone size: few; D gene: TRBD1; CDR3 DNA: TGTGCCAGCAGCTTGGAAAGGACAGGGGGGAATGGCTACACCTTC; CDR3 protein: CASSLERTGGNGYTF
V gene: TRBV11-3; J gene: TRBJ1-1; clone size: NA; D gene: NA; CDR3 DNA: TGTGCCTCCATGGGGGCGGGTTCAAGAACTGAAGCTTTCTTT; CDR3 protein: CASMGAGSRTEAFF
V gene: TRBV10-3; J gene: TRBJ1-2; clone size: NA; D gene: NA; CDR3 DNA: TGTGCCATCACCGGAAATACAGGTTACAATAACGATGGCTACACCTTC; CDR3 protein: CAITGNTGYNNDGYTF
V gene: TRBV27; J gene: TRBJ1-2; clone size: NA; D gene: NA; CDR3 DNA: TGTGCCAGCAGTTTAGCCGAGGGTAACTATGGCTACACCTTC; CDR3 protein: CASSLAEGNYGYTF
V gene: TRBV9; J gene: TRBJ1-2; clone size: NA; D gene: NA; CDR3 DNA: TGTGCCAGCACATCCGGTGGGGGGGCCTACGATGGCTACACCTTC; CDR3 protein: CASTSGGGAYDGYTF
V gene: TRBV11-1; J gene: TRBJ1-6; clone size: NA; D gene: NA; CDR3 DNA: TGTGCCAGCAGCCCAGCGGGGGGATCACCCCTCCACTTT; CDR3 protein: CASSPAGGSPLHF
V gene: TRBV5-4; J gene: TRBJ2-2; clone size: NA; D gene: TRBD1; CDR3 DNA: TGTGCCAGCAGTAATACAGGGGGTCCCGGGGAGCTGTTTTTT; CDR3 protein: CASSNTGGPGELFF
V gene: TRBV19; J gene: TRBJ1-1; clone size: few; D gene: TRBD1; CDR3 DNA: TGTGCCAGTAGCGAAGGGGGCGGATGGTTGAACACTGAAGCTTTCTTT; CDR3 protein: CASSEGGGWLNTEAFF
V gene: TRBV29-1; J gene: TRBJ2-7; clone size: few; D gene: TRBD1; CDR3 DNA: TGCAGCGTTGGGACAGGGGCTTACGAGCAGTACTTC; CDR3 protein: CSVGTGAYEQYF
V gene: TRBV18; J gene: TRBJ2-1; clone size: NA; D gene: NA; CDR3 DNA: TGTGCCAGCTCACCGACTTTTGGGGAGTCCTACAATGAGCAGTTCTTC; CDR3 protein: CASSPTFGESYNEQFF
V gene: TRBV29-1; J gene: TRBJ1-1; clone size: NA; D gene: NA; CDR3 DNA: TGCAGCGTTGGGCAGGGAATCACTGAAGCTTTCTTT; CDR3 protein: CSVGQGITEAFF
V gene: TRBV5-1; J gene: TRBJ1-3; clone size: NA; D gene: TRBD1; CDR3 DNA: TGCGCCAGCAGCCCCGGACAGGGGATGGCATCTGGAAACACCATATATTTT; CDR3 protein: CASSPGQGMASGNTIYF
V gene: TRBV3-1/TRBV3-2; J gene: TRBJ1-2; clone size: NA; D gene: NA; CDR3 DNA: TGTGCCAGCAGCCAAAGGGCAGGAGGTTCGGGCTATGGCTACACCTTC; CDR3 protein: CASSQRAGGSGYGYTF
V gene: TRBV7-9; J gene: TRBJ1-1; clone size: NA; D gene: TRBD1; CDR3 DNA: TGTGCCAGCAGCTTAGCGACAGGGAGGTCAACTGAAGCTTTCTTT; CDR3 protein: CASSLATGRSTEAFF
V gene: TRBV15; J gene: TRBJ1-6; clone size: NA; D gene: TRBD1; CDR3 DNA: TGTGCCACCAGCAAAAGACGGGACAGTTATAATTCACCCCTCCACTTT; CDR3 protein: CATSKRRDSYNSPLHF